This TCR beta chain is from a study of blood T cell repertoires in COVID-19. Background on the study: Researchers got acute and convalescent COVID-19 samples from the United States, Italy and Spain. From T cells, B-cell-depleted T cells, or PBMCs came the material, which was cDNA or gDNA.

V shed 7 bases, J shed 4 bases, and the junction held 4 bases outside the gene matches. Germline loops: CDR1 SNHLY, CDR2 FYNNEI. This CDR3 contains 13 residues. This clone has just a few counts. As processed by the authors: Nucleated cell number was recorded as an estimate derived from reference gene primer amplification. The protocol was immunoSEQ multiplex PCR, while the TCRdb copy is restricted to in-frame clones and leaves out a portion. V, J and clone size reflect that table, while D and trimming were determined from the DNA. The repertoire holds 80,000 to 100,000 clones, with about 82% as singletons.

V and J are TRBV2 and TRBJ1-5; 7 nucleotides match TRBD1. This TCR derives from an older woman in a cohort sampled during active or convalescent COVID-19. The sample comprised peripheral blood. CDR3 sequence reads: CASIRGPNQPQHF. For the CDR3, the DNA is TGTGCCAGCATAAGGGGGCCTAATCAGCCCCAGCATTTT.